One and the same sample provided the 20 T cell receptor beta chains below, sequenced in a study of persistence of HIV-infected CD4 T cells. Cells were stimulated nonspecifically with anti-CD3/anti-CD28 magnetic beads. CD4+ T cells upregulating both CD40 ligand and CD69 were sorted as responding cells. The antigens for these receptors are not known. The libraries were made with immunoSEQ version 4 in survey mode. Repertoires were generated with immunoSEQ multiplex PCR, while TCRdb's copy carries only in-frame clones and drops some. The repertoire includes 35,000 to 45,000 clones, over 80% of them detected once, and about 1.3% sits in the top ten. The material sequenced was CD4+ T cells sorted from PBMCs after approximately 19-hour stimulation, taken from a patient who received antiretroviral therapy. Every receptor here comes from an adult man with HIV who was CMV-seropositive.

This rearrangement joins TRBV3-1 (or the pseudogene TRBV3-2) to TRBJ1-1; perhaps TRBD1 as D (5 bases). Germline CDR1 is LGHDT and CDR2 is YNNKEL (reference sequence). V lost 4 bases and J 1 base, leaving 7 bases between the germline ends. The CDR3 sequence is 13 residues long. CDR3 amino acids: CASSPTANTEAFF. The CDR3 DNA reads TGTGCCAGCAGCCCGACAGCGAACACTGAAGCTTTCTTT.

This clone has just one count. The chain is built from TRBV7-2 and TRBJ1-1; tentatively, D is TRBD1 (6 bases). The CDR3 is 15 residues long. V was cut by 1 base and J by 4 bases, with 13 bases left in between. The germline V gene has CDR1 SGHTA and CDR2 FQGNSA. The CDR3 loop reads CASSLVQGPGTEAFF. DNA for the CDR3: TGTGCCAGCAGCTTAGTACAGGGACCGGGCACTGAAGCTTTCTTT.

The rearrangement joins TRBV18 to TRBJ2-2; D call uncertain. Germline V lookup: CDR1 KGHSH, CDR2 LQKENI. CDR3 length: 13 residues. Trimming removed 0 bases from V and 6 bases from J, with 5 bases in between. CDR3 in amino acids: CASSPPVAGELFF. The CDR3 DNA reads TGTGCCAGCTCACCACCGGTAGCCGGGGAGCTGTTTTTT. Complete variable domain (other parts from reference TRBV18 and TRBJ2-2): NAGVMQNPRHLVRRRGQEARLRCSPMKGHSHVYWYRQLPEEGLKFMVYLQKENIIDESGMPKERFSAEFPKEGPSILRIQQVVRGDSAAYFCASSPPVAGELFFGEGSRLTVL.

This clone was found a few times. The rearrangement links TRBV19 to TRBJ1-6, with D uncertain. CDR1 LNHDA and CDR2 SQIVND come from the germline V gene (reference sequence). V lost 4 bases, J lost 7 bases, and 11 bases lay in between. This CDR3 region has 14 residues. This CDR3 reads CASSTGNGNSPLHF. The CDR3 DNA follows: TGTGCCAGTAGTACAGGCAACGGGAATTCACCCCTCCACTTT.

This clone was counted a few times. The V and J genes are TRBV6-1 and TRBJ1-1; D gene unclear. V shed 3 bases and J shed 5 bases, with 10 bases lying between them. Per germline, CDR1 MNHNS and CDR2 SASEGT. The CDR3 is 13 amino acids. The CDR3 here is CASSDRSRTEAFF. The CDR3 DNA reads as TGTGCCAGCAGTGATAGGTCGCGGACTGAAGCTTTCTTT.

The genes are TRBV18 and TRBJ2-3; 7 nucleotides agree with TRBD1. CDR3 length: 17 amino acids. V shed 4 bases and J 0 bases; nucleotides not matched to a gene: 10. Germline V lookup: CDR1 KGHSH, CDR2 LQKENI. CDR3 amino acids: CASSRIQGSTSTDTQYF. As DNA, the CDR3 is TGTGCCAGCTCACGCATACAGGGGTCTACTAGCACAGATACGCAGTATTTT.

The V gene is TRBV7-6, the J gene TRBJ2-7; D perhaps matches TRBD2 (5 bases). Germline assignment: CDR1 SGHVS and CDR2 FNYEAQ. The CDR3 length is 13 residues. V dropped 8 bases and J dropped 6 bases, with 17 bases sitting between them. The CDR3 DNA reads as TGTGCCAGCGGGGTAATAGGAGGCGGCGAGCAGTACTTC. Amino acid sequence: CASGVIGGGEQYF.

V gene TRBV19 combines with J gene TRBJ2-1, with D possibly being TRBD2 (5 bases). CDR3 length: 11 amino acids. V gave up 1 base and J gave up 13 bases, with 8 bases separating them. Germline loops: CDR1 LNHDA, CDR2 SQIVND (reference sequence). CDR3 nucleotides: TGTGCCAGTAGTATAGCGGGATTCCAGTTCTTC. This codes for CASSIAGFQFF.

This clone was detected only a few times. V gene TRBV5-1 combines with J gene TRBJ2-7; TRBD1 matches 8 bases. Looked up from germline, CDR1 is SGHRS and CDR2 is YFSETQ. J was trimmed by 7 bases and V by 4 bases; bases with no gene match: 10. The CDR3 covers 14 residues. This CDR3 is CASSPGARQGEQYF. Here the CDR3 DNA reads TGCGCCAGCAGCCCTGGGGCAAGACAGGGGGAGCAGTACTTC.

This chain connects TRBV29-1 to TRBJ2-7; D remains ambiguous. Per the germline V gene, CDR1 is SQVTM and CDR2 is ANQGSEA. The CDR3 sequence is 13 residues long. V lost 6 bases and J lost 6, with 18 bases in between. The CDR3: CSVLTRERREQYF. CDR3 in DNA: TGCAGCGTCCTAACAAGGGAAAGGCGCGAGCAGTACTTC.

V gene TRBV12-3 or TRBV12-4 combines with J gene TRBJ1-1, with D perhaps matching TRBD1 (5 bases). Trimming stripped 3 bases from V and 4 bases from J, with 9 bases between. CDR3 length equals 13 residues. This chain's CDR3 is CASSFRESTEAFF. CDR3 coding DNA: TGTGCCAGCAGTTTCAGGGAATCCACTGAAGCTTTCTTT.

V and J are TRBV4-1 and TRBJ2-1; TRBD1 or TRBD2 may be the D gene (6 bases each). V lost 2 bases to trimming and J lost 7 bases, with 24 bases between them. The germline CDR1 and CDR2 sequences are MGHRA and YSYEKL. CDR3 length: 18 residues. CDR3 residues: CASSQFQGAGGWGNEQFF. In nucleotides, the CDR3 is TGCGCCAGCAGCCAATTCCAAGGGGCCGGGGGCTGGGGGAATGAGCAGTTCTTC.

V gene TRBV4-1 combines with J gene TRBJ1-6, with D unresolved. Germline loops: CDR1 MGHRA, CDR2 YSYEKL. The V gene lost 0 bases and the J gene lost 12 bases, with 15 bases spanning the gap. CDR3 length: 15 residues. DNA for the CDR3: TGCGCCAGCAGCCAAGACGGACTGAGCTCCGTACCCCTCCACTTT. It encodes CASSQDGLSSVPLHF.

This chain joins TRBV6-6 and TRBJ1-5; perhaps TRBD1 as D (6 bases). There are 14 residues in the CDR3. Germline V gene sequence: CDR1 MNHNY, CDR2 SVGAGI (reference sequence). V was trimmed by 4 bases and J by 7 bases, leaving 14 bases between them. CDR3 nucleotides: TGTGCCAGCAGTTCGACAGGCGGTGGACAGCCCCAGCATTTT. It codes for CASSSTGGGQPQHF.

The chain uses TRBV5-4 and TRBJ2-5; D unresolved. The V gene's germline CDR1 is SGHNT and CDR2 YYREEE (reference sequence). The CDR3 totals 13 residues. Between the trimmed V and J ends, which lost 2 bases and 2 bases, there was a span of 7 bases. CDR3 in DNA: TGTGCCAGCAGCTTCAGAGGTCAAGAGACCCAGTACTTC. Its translation: CASSFRGQETQYF.

V is TRBV3-1 (or the pseudogene TRBV3-2) and J is TRBJ2-3; D unresolved. CDR1 is LGHDT and CDR2 is YNNKEL in the germline V gene (reference sequence). The CDR3 is made up of 13 amino acids. V lost 1 base, J lost 4 bases, and 6 bases lay in between. The CDR3 DNA reads TGTGCCAGCAGCCAAGCCCGCTCAGATACGCAGTATTTT. The encoded protein is CASSQARSDTQYF.

V is TRBV9 and J is TRBJ2-1, with 7 bases matching TRBD1. V lost 7 bases and J lost 8; bases outside the gene matches: 15. CDR1 SGDLS and CDR2 YYNGEE come from the germline V gene. This CDR3 spans 15 amino acids. CDR3 in DNA: TGTGCCAGCTCGGACCCCCTGTACAGGGGCGATGAGCAGTTCTTC. Residues: CASSDPLYRGDEQFF.

The V and J genes are TRBV27 and TRBJ2-7; 10 bases align to TRBD1. V lost 5 bases, J lost 4 bases, and 5 bases stayed unmatched. The CDR3 has 14 amino acids. Germline V lookup: CDR1 MNHEY, CDR2 SMNVEV (reference sequence). The DNA of the CDR3 is TGTGCCAGCAGTCCACGGACAGGGGGATACGAGCAGTACTTC. Protein product: CASSPRTGGYEQYF.

The chain has TRBV10-3 and TRBJ2-5; D uncertain. V gave up 11 bases and J gave up 3 bases, with 16 bases separating them. The CDR3 extends over 13 amino acids. Germline assignment: CDR1 ENHRY and CDR2 SYGVKD. CDR3: CAARETREETQYF. The CDR3 region has the DNA TGTGCCGCCCGAGAGACTCGAGAAGAGACCCAGTACTTC.

J is TRBJ2-6 and V is TRBV10-2; TRBD1 might be the D (5 bases). The germline V and J ends were trimmed by 3 bases and 3 bases, with 12 bases remaining between them. The CDR3 length is 16 residues. CDR1 is WSHSY and CDR2 is SAAADI in the germline V gene. The CDR3 is CASSEQALDGANVLTF. The CDR3 region has the DNA TGCGCCAGCAGTGAACAGGCCCTGGATGGGGCCAACGTCCTGACTTTC.